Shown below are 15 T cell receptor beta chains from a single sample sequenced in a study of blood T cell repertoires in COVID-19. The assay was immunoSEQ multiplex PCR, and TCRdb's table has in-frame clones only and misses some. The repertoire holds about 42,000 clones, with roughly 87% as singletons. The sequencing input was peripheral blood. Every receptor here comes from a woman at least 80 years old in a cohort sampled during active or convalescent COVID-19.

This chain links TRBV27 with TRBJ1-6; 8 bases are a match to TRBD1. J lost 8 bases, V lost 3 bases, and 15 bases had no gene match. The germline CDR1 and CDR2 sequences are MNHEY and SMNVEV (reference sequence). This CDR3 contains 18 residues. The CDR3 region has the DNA TGTGCCAGCAGTTTTTGGGACAGGTACCCGCGGGTGGATTCACCCCTCCACTTT. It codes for CASSFWDRYPRVDSPLHF.

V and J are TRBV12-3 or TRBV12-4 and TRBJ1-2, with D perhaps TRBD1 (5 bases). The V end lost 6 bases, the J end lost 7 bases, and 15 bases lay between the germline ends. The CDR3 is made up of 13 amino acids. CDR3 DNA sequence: TGTGCCAGCAGCCCGACCCCCAGGGCTGGCTACACCTTC. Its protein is CASSPTPRAGYTF.

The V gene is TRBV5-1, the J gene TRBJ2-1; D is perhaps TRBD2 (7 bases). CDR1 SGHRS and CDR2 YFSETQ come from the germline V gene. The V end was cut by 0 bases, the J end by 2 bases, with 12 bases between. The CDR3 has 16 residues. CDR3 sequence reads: CASSLAGGGAYNEQFF. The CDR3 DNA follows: TGCGCCAGCAGCTTGGCAGGAGGGGGGGCCTACAATGAGCAGTTCTTC.

CDR3 region: CASSDQRGGKDTQYF. CDR3 nucleotides: TGTGCCAGCAGCGACCAGCGGGGGGGTAAAGATACGCAGTATTTT. V and J are TRBV11-1 and TRBJ2-3; 10 bases map to TRBD2. The CDR3 has 15 residues. V lost 5 bases, J lost 5 bases, and 7 bases stayed unmatched. Germline CDR1 is SGHAT and CDR2 is FQDESV (reference sequence).

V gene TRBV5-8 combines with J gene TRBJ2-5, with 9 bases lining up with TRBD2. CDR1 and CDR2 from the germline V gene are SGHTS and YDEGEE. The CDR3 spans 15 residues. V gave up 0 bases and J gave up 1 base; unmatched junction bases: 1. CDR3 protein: CASSLGRGGQETQYF. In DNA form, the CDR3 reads TGTGCCAGCAGCTTGGGGCGGGGGGGCCAAGAGACCCAGTACTTC.

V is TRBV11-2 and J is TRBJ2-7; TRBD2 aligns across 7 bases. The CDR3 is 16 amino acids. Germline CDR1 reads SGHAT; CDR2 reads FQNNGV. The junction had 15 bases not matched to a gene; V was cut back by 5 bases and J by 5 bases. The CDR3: CASSLFASGTEDEQYF. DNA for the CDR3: TGTGCCAGCAGCCTCTTTGCGAGCGGGACCGAAGACGAGCAGTACTTC.

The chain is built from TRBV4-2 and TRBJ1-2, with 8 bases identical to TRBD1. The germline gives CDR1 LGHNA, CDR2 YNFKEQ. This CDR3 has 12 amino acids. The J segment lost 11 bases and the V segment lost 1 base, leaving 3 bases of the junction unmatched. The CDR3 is CASSQVDRGYTF. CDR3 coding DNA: TGTGCCAGCAGCCAAGTTGACAGGGGTTACACCTTC.

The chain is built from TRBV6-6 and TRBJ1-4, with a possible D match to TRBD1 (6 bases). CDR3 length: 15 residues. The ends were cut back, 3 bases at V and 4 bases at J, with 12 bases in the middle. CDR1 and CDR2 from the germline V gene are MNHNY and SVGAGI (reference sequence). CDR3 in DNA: TGTGCCAGCAGTTATGGGGGCGCGGGTAATGAAAAACTGTTTTTT. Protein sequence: CASSYGGAGNEKLFF.

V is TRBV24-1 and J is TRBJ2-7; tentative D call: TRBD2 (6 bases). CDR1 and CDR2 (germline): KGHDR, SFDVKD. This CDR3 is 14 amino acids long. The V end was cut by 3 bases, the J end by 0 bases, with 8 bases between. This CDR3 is CATSDSGLSYEQYF. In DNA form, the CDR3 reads TGTGCCACCAGTGATAGCGGGCTCTCCTACGAGCAGTACTTC.

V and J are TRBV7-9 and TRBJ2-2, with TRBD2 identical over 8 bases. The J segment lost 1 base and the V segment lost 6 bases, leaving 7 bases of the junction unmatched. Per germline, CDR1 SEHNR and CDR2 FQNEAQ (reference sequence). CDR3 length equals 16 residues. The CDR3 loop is CASRTILAENTGELFF. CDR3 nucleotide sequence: TGTGCCAGCAGAACTATACTAGCGGAGAACACCGGGGAGCTGTTTTTT.

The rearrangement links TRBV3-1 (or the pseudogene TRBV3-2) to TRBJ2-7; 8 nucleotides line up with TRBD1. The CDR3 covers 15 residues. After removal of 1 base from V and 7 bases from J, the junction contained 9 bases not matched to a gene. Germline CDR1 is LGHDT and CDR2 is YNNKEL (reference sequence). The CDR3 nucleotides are TGTGCCAGCAGCCAAGCCTGGACAGGGTTCGGGGAGCAGTACTTC. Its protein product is CASSQAWTGFGEQYF.

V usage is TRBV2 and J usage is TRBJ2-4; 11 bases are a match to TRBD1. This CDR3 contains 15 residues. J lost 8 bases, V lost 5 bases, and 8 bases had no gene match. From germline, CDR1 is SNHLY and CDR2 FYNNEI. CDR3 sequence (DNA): TGTGCCAGCAGTTCGGACAGGGGGCTCAATGACATTCAGTACTTC. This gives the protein CASSSDRGLNDIQYF.

The CDR3 protein is CASAPSGGWTEAFF. The CDR3 DNA is TGTGCCAGCGCCCCCTCCGGGGGTTGGACTGAAGCTTTCTTT. The chain carries TRBV6-5 and TRBJ1-1, with D tentatively TRBD1 (5 bases). This CDR3 spans 14 amino acids. Germline lookup yields CDR1 MNHEY and CDR2 SVGAGI. Trimming stripped 8 bases from V and 5 bases from J, with 18 bases between.

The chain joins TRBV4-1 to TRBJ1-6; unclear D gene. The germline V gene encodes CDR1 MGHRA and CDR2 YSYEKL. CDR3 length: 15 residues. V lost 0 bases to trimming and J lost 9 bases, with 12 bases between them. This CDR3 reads CASSQDNPRVSPLHF. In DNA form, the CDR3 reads TGCGCCAGCAGCCAAGATAACCCGCGGGTTTCACCCCTCCACTTT.

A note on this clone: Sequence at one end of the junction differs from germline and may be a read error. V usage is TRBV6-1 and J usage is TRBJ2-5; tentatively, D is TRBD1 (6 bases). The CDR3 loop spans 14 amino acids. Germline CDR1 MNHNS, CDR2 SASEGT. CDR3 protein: CASSEVGRGETQYF. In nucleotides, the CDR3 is TGTGCCAGCAGCGAAGTTGGCAGGGGTGAGACCCAGTACTTC.